Below, 18 T cell receptor beta chains from the same sample are listed, as sequenced in a study of post-analysis software for immune sequencing data. Findings and caveats of the study: Roughly five TRBV segments appeared more often in patients than in controls, and TRBV5-6, TRBV5-1 and TRBV20-1 were among these.

The authors incorporated unique molecular identifiers into the TCR beta cDNA libraries. TCRdb reprocessed the PCR reads with MiXCR, giving one entry per CDR3 protein. Counted here are 500,000 to 600,000 distinct CDR3 sequences, around 40% occurring once; the ten biggest clones make up more than 1.5%. These receptors' targets are unknown. Sequenced: blood. The receptors stem from a girl aged 5-17 years with multiple sclerosis.

This clonotype appeared a few times. The chain joins TRBV6-5 to TRBJ2-7; TRBD1 is a possible D gene (5 bases). V shed 5 bases and J shed 3 bases, with 8 bases lying between them. The CDR3 runs 12 residues. The V gene's germline CDR1 is MNHEY and CDR2 SVGAGI. CDR3 nucleotide sequence: TGTGCCAGCAGTACCAGGGACTACGAGCAGTACTTC. Translating gives CASSTRDYEQYF.

The rearrangement links TRBV20-1 to TRBJ1-6, with D unclear. The V end was cut by 0 bases, the J end by 5 bases, with 2 bases between. Germline V gene sequence: CDR1 DFQATT, CDR2 SNEGSKA (reference sequence). This CDR3 region has 12 residues. The CDR3 DNA follows: TGCAGTGCTAGAGAAAATAATTCACCCCTCCACTTT. It encodes CSARENNSPLHF.

V and J are TRBV14 and TRBJ1-6; D call uncertain. Germline CDR1 and CDR2: SGHDN and FVKESK. The CDR3 extends over 15 amino acids. Trimming left V 4 bases short and J 3 bases short, with 10 bases between. In DNA, the CDR3 is TGTGCCAGCAGCCTGGCATTACGCTATAATTCACCCCTCCACTTT. This sequence encodes CASSLALRYNSPLHF.

This clonotype was found a few times. The chain employs TRBV12-3 or TRBV12-4 and TRBJ2-7; 7 bases are shared with TRBD1. CDR3 length: 16 amino acids. The V and J ends lost 6 bases and 3 bases, in that order; junction bases with no gene match: 14. The CDR3 DNA reads TGTGCCAGCAGCGGGACAGAGACGAGATTTCACTACGAGCAGTACTTC. It codes for CASSGTETRFHYEQYF.

The chain joins TRBV29-1 to TRBJ2-5; the D gene is possibly TRBD2 (6 bases). CDR3 length equals 14 residues. V was cut by 6 bases and J by 4 bases, with 18 bases left in between. Germline V CDR1 and CDR2: SQVTM, ANQGSEA. The CDR3 reads CSVSRLGSRETQYF. CDR3 DNA sequence: TGCAGCGTGTCAAGACTAGGGAGTCGAGAGACCCAGTACTTC.

This clonotype appeared a few times. The chain has TRBV29-1 and TRBJ2-1; D possibly corresponds to TRBD1 (6 bases). V lost 5 bases and J lost 10, with 15 bases in between. Germline V lookup: CDR1 SQVTM, CDR2 ANQGSEA. This CDR3 has 12 amino acids. The CDR3 sequence is CSVRTSDREQFF. The DNA of the CDR3 is TGCAGCGTTAGGACTTCAGACAGGGAGCAGTTCTTC.

V and J are TRBV28 and TRBJ2-6; maybe TRBD2 (6 bases). Looked up from germline, CDR1 is MDHEN and CDR2 is SYDVKM. This CDR3 region has 17 residues. The V end lost 10 bases, the J end lost 4 bases, and 23 bases lay between the germline ends. The CDR3 sequence is CATTPVGGGSGANVLTF. The CDR3, as DNA: TGTGCCACCACCCCGGTCGGGGGAGGTTCAGGGGCCAACGTCCTGACTTTC.

The genes are TRBV28 and TRBJ2-5, with D perhaps matching TRBD1 or TRBD2 (5 bases each). The CDR3 consists of 11 residues. Deletions cut 5 bases from V and 11 bases from J, with 12 bases between. Germline V lookup: CDR1 MDHEN, CDR2 SYDVKM. CDR3 DNA: TGTGCCAGCAGTCCTTCGGGGCAGCAGTACTTC. Protein sequence: CASSPSGQQYF. Using reference TRBV28 and TRBJ2-5 for the parts outside the CDR3, the full variable domain is DVKVTQSSRYLVKRTGEKVFLECVQDMDHENMFWYRQDPGLGLRLIYFSYDVKMKEKGDIPEGYSVSREKKERFSLILESASTNQTSMYLCASSPSGQQYFGPGTRLLVL.

The chain carries TRBV5-1 and TRBJ1-1; weak D call: TRBD1 (6 bases). The V end was cut by 3 bases, the J end by 1 base, with 13 bases between. Per germline, CDR1 SGHRS and CDR2 YFSETQ. The CDR3 consists of 15 residues. The CDR3, as DNA: TGCGCCAGCAGCTCTCTGACAGGTTCGAACACTGAAGCTTTCTTT. It yields the protein CASSSLTGSNTEAFF. Based on the CDR3 plus reference TRBV5-1 and TRBJ1-1, the full variable domain is KAGVTQTPRYLIKTRGQQVTLSCSPISGHRSVSWYQQTPGQGLQFLFEYFSETQRNKGNFPGRFSGRQFSNSRSEMNVSTLELGDSALYLCASSSLTGSNTEAFFGQGTRLTVV.

This sequence joins TRBV6-6 and TRBJ1-1; no firm D call. Germline assignment: CDR1 MNHNY and CDR2 SVGAGI (reference sequence). The CDR3 has 15 amino acids. V shed 2 bases and J shed 3 bases, with 13 bases lying between them. The CDR3: CASSYPDQADTEAFF. CDR3 coding DNA: TGTGCCAGCAGTTACCCGGACCAAGCAGACACTGAAGCTTTCTTT.

This chain uses TRBV4-1 with TRBJ2-4; 12 positions agree with TRBD2. Gene TRBJ2-7 matches the end of the DNA better, so the J call may be wrong. In germline, CDR1 is MGHRA, CDR2 YSYEKL. CDR3 length equals 16 residues. CDR3 DNA sequence: TGCGCCAGCAGCCAAGTAGCTAGGACTAGCGGGGACGAGCAGTACTTC. It translates to CASSQVARTSGDEQYF.

The chain is built from TRBV2 and TRBJ2-5; D gene unclear. Germline V gene lookup returns CDR1 SNHLY and CDR2 FYNNEI. The CDR3 sequence is 15 residues long. The V and J ends lost 6 bases and 4 bases respectively, with 18 bases between them. CDR3 loop: CASSPVTFDLETQYF. CDR3 nucleotides: TGTGCCAGCAGCCCGGTAACATTTGACCTAGAGACCCAGTACTTC. The full variable domain, its missing parts supplied by reference TRBV2 and TRBJ2-5, is EPEVTQTPSHQVTQMGQEVILRCVPISNHLYFYWYRQILGQKVEFLVSFYNNEISEKSEIFDDQFSVERPDGSNFTLKIRSTKLEDSAMYFCASSPVTFDLETQYFGPGTRLLVL.

The genes are TRBV7-9 and TRBJ2-7; D remains unclear. The length of the CDR3 is 13 residues. Germline V CDR1 and CDR2: SEHNR, FQNEAQ (reference sequence). The V end lost 5 bases, the J end lost 7 bases, and 15 bases lay between the germline ends. The CDR3, as DNA: TGTGCCAGCAGCCCCCCCACGGGCAATGAGCAGTACTTC. This gives the protein CASSPPTGNEQYF. Complete variable domain (other parts from reference TRBV7-9 and TRBJ2-7): DTGVSQNPRHKITKRGQNVTFRCDPISEHNRLYWYRQTLGQGPEFLTYFQNEAQLEKSRLLSDRFSAERPKGSFSTLEIQRTEQGDSAMYLCASSPPTGNEQYFGPGTRLTVT.

The chain uses TRBV12-3 or TRBV12-4 and TRBJ1-2; no clear D gene. Trimming pared 6 bases from V and 2 bases from J, leaving 10 bases between. There are 13 residues in the CDR3. The CDR3 region is CASSPFNNYGYTF. CDR3 DNA: TGTGCCAGCAGCCCGTTCAACAACTATGGCTACACCTTC.

The chain combines TRBV24-1 with TRBJ2-5; 9 bases are shared with TRBD2. The V gene end was trimmed by 6 bases and the J gene end by 2 bases; junction bases not matched to a gene: 3. There are 14 residues in the CDR3. Germline-derived CDR1 and CDR2 are KGHDR and SFDVKD. CDR3 nucleotide sequence: TGTGCCACCAGTCTAGCGGGGCATCAAGAGACCCAGTACTTC. Protein product: CATSLAGHQETQYF.

The chain combines TRBV6-2 or TRBV6-3 with TRBJ2-5, with D unclear. The CDR3 totals 16 residues. V was trimmed by 5 bases and J by 0 bases, leaving 16 bases between them. The V gene's germline CDR1 is MNHEY and CDR2 SVGEGT. CDR3 sequence reads: CASSLGWEAYQETQYF. The CDR3 coding sequence is TGTGCCAGCAGTCTCGGCTGGGAAGCGTACCAAGAGACCCAGTACTTC.

The J gene is TRBJ2-7, the V gene TRBV11-3; D may be TRBD2 (7 bases). This CDR3 contains 15 residues. Germline V gene sequence: CDR1 SGHNT, CDR2 YENEEA. V dropped 5 bases and J dropped 0 bases, with 14 bases sitting between them. The CDR3 nucleotides are TGTGCCAGCAGCCGAGGCGGGGGCGACTCCTACGAGCAGTACTTC. The encoded protein is CASSRGGGDSYEQYF.

There are a few counts of this clonotype. The genes are TRBV6-5 and TRBJ2-7; D unresolved. The CDR3 spans 13 residues. Trimming cost V 10 bases and J 1 base, with 14 bases left between them. CDR1 is MNHEY, CDR2 SVGAGI, per germline. Here the CDR3 DNA reads TGTGCCACCCAGGCGTACCCATCCTACGAGCAGTACTTC. It yields the protein CATQAYPSYEQYF.